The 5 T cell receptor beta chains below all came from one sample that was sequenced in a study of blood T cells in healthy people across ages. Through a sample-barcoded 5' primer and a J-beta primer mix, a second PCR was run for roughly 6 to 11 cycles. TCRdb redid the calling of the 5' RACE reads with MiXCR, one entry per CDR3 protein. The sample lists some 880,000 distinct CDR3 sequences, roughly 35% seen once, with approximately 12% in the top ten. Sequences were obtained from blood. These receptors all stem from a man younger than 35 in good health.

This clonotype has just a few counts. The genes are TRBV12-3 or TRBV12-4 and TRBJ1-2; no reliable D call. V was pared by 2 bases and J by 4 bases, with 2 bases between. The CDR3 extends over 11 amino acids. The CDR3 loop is CASSLPYGYTF. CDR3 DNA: TGTGCCAGCAGTTTACCCTATGGCTACACCTTC.

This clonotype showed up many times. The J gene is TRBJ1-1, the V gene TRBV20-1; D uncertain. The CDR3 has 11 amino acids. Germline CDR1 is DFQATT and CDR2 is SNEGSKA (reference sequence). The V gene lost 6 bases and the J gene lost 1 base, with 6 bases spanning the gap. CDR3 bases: TGCAGTGCAGAGACGAACACTGAAGCTTTCTTT. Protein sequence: CSAETNTEAFF.

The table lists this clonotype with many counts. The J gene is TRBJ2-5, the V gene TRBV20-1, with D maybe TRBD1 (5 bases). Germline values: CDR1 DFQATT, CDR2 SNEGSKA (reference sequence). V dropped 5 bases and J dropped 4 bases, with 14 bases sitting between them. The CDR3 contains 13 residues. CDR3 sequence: CSAGVIGAETQYF. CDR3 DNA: TGCAGTGCTGGGGTAATTGGGGCAGAGACCCAGTACTTC.

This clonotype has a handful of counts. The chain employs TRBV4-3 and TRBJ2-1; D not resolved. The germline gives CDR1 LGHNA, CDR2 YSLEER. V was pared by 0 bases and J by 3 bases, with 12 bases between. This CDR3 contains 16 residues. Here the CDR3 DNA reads TGCGCCAGCAGCCAAGATATGGCTCTCCTCTACAATGAGCAGTTCTTC. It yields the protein CASSQDMALLYNEQFF.

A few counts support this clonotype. CDR3 in amino acids: CASTQGLEETQYF. The CDR3, as DNA: TGTGCCAGCACCCAGGGTCTGGAAGAGACCCAGTACTTC. This rearrangement joins TRBV6-2 or TRBV6-3 to TRBJ2-5, with a tentative D call TRBD1 (5 bases). From germline, CDR1 is MNHEY and CDR2 SVGEGT. The CDR3 length is 13 residues. Trimming shortened V by 7 bases and J by 3 bases, and 12 bases separated the two germline ends.